Shown below are 23 T cell receptor beta chains from a single sample sequenced in a study of cytomegalovirus exposure and HLA in healthy donors. Primers included in the PCR were 60 Vbeta and 13 Jbeta primers. Assay used: immunoSEQ multiplex PCR; TCRdb lists only in-frame clones, some missing. Among roughly 120,000 clones listed, 73% were seen once. Source material: PBMCs. The origin of the receptors is a woman aged 40 to 50 in good health and CMV-seronegative.

V usage is TRBV5-1 and J usage is TRBJ1-4; no firm D call. V was cut by 5 bases and J by 0 bases, with 11 bases left in between. The CDR3 runs 15 residues. Germline CDR1 reads SGHRS; CDR2 reads YFSETQ. CDR3 coding DNA: TGCGCCAGCAGTTTCCTGGGCCCAACTAATGAAAAACTGTTTTTT. This gives the protein CASSFLGPTNEKLFF.

This chain uses TRBV28 with TRBJ1-1; a weak D match, TRBD1 (5 bases). CDR1 and CDR2 from the germline V gene are MDHEN and SYDVKM. V was shortened by 10 bases and J by 7 bases, with 16 bases between the two germline ends. The CDR3 spans 12 residues. CDR3 coding DNA: TGTGCCACGGGGGGGGGAAAGGGTGAAGCTTTCTTT. It yields the protein CATGGGKGEAFF.

The chain employs TRBV5-1 and TRBJ1-3; the D is unclear. The CDR3 runs to 15 residues. Per germline, CDR1 SGHRS and CDR2 YFSETQ. V lost 0 bases and J lost 0, with 7 bases in between. The CDR3 nucleotides read TGCGCCAGCAGCTTGGTTGCGGGCTCTGGAAACACCATATATTTT. Its protein is CASSLVAGSGNTIYF.

The table lists this clone with a few counts. This chain joins TRBV6-5 and TRBJ1-4; 9 positions match TRBD1. V lost 0 bases to trimming and J lost 5 bases; unmatched junction nucleotides: 1. The CDR3 runs to 15 residues. CDR1 and CDR2 from the germline V gene are MNHEY and SVGAGI. The CDR3 DNA is TGTGCCAGCAGTTACTCCGGGACAGGGAATGAAAAACTGTTTTTT. This codes for CASSYSGTGNEKLFF.

Written as DNA, the CDR3 is TGTGCCAGCAGCAAGGTCTTTACTAGCGGATACAATGAGCAGTTCTTC. Protein product: CASSKVFTSGYNEQFF. This chain joins TRBV7-7 and TRBJ2-1; TRBD2 aligns across 8 bases. In germline, CDR1 is SSHAT, CDR2 FNYEAQ (reference sequence). Losses at the gene ends were 5 bases for V and 4 bases for J; bases not matched to a gene: 10. The CDR3 is 16 amino acids.

The gene calls are TRBV5-8 and TRBJ2-3, with 8 bases fitting TRBD2. Germline CDR1 is SGHTS and CDR2 is YDEGEE. CDR3 length: 16 residues. The ends lost 4 bases at V and 6 bases at J; junction bases unmatched: 13. The CDR3 sequence: CASSLGRAFDLDTQYF. The CDR3 DNA sequence: TGTGCCAGCAGCCTCGGGAGGGCCTTTGATCTGGATACGCAGTATTTT. Full variable domain (rest looked up from reference TRBV5-8 and TRBJ2-3): EAGVTQSPTHLIKTRGQQATLRCSPISGHTSVYWYQQALGLGLQFLLWYDEGEERNRGNFPPRFSGRQFPNYSSELNVNALELEDSALYLCASSLGRAFDLDTQYFGPGTRLTVL.

The rearrangement links TRBV5-1 to TRBJ2-5; 8 nucleotides agree with TRBD2. V gave up 7 bases and J gave up 5 bases; unmatched junction bases: 13. Germline V gene sequence: CDR1 SGHRS, CDR2 YFSETQ. The CDR3 has 15 residues. The CDR3 nucleotides are TGCGCCAGCGTTAGCGGGACGGGAGTTACGGAGACCCAGTACTTC. It specifies CASVSGTGVTETQYF.

V and J are TRBV27 and TRBJ2-7; tentative D call: TRBD1 (5 bases). Germline lookup yields CDR1 MNHEY and CDR2 SMNVEV (reference sequence). The length of the CDR3 is 14 residues. V lost 4 bases and J 2 bases, leaving 12 bases between the germline ends. The CDR3 protein is CASSSYRSAYEQYF. CDR3 bases: TGTGCCAGCAGTTCCTACAGGTCCGCCTACGAGCAGTACTTC.

This clone was recorded a few times. The chain couples TRBV7-9 to TRBJ2-7; D is ambiguous. V lost 2 bases and J 2 bases, leaving 4 bases between the germline ends. Per the germline V gene, CDR1 is SEHNR and CDR2 is FQNEAQ (reference sequence). This CDR3 is 12 amino acids long. The CDR3 sequence is CASSLSAYEQYF. Here the CDR3 DNA reads TGTGCCAGCAGCTTATCGGCCTACGAGCAGTACTTC.

This clone was found once. This chain uses TRBV5-1 with TRBJ2-1; tentatively, D is TRBD1 (5 bases). Germline V gene data show CDR1 as SGHRS and CDR2 as YFSETQ. Trimming left V 0 bases short and J 0 bases short, with 16 bases between. This CDR3 region has 18 residues. The CDR3 here is CASSLVKQTGVSYNEQFF. Here the CDR3 DNA reads TGCGCCAGCAGCTTGGTAAAGCAAACAGGCGTCTCCTACAATGAGCAGTTCTTC.

The gene calls are TRBV30 and TRBJ1-4; D remains ambiguous. This CDR3 spans 15 amino acids. Between the trimmed V and J ends, which lost 1 base and 3 bases, there was a span of 12 bases. Germline V CDR1 and CDR2: GTSNPN, SVGIG (reference sequence). In DNA, the CDR3 is TGTGCCTGGAGTGGGGTCAGTCGGGCTAATGAAAAACTGTTTTTT. Encoded protein: CAWSGVSRANEKLFF.

CDR3 loop: CASSEQGVASEQYF. DNA of the CDR3: TGCGCCAGCAGTGAGCAGGGGGTCGCTAGCGAGCAGTACTTC. V and J are TRBV10-2 and TRBJ2-7; 7 bases agree with TRBD1. Germline values: CDR1 WSHSY, CDR2 SAAADI. This CDR3 spans 14 amino acids. V lost 2 bases and J lost 6; bases outside the gene matches: 7.

The chain employs TRBV7-2 and TRBJ2-1; D perhaps matches TRBD2 (6 bases). With 1 base removed from V and 2 bases from J, the gap between germline ends came to 15 bases. The CDR3 is made up of 17 amino acids. CDR1 is SGHTA, CDR2 FQGNSA, per germline. This chain's CDR3 is CASSLDTSFPPYNEQFF. The CDR3 DNA is TGTGCCAGCAGCTTAGACACTAGCTTCCCGCCCTACAATGAGCAGTTCTTC.

The J gene is TRBJ1-2, the V gene TRBV19; tentative D call: TRBD1 (5 bases). The V and J ends lost 6 bases and 4 bases respectively, with 18 bases between them. Germline V gene lookup returns CDR1 LNHDA and CDR2 SQIVND (reference sequence). CDR3 length equals 15 residues. The CDR3 DNA is TGTGCCAGTAGACCAGTGAACCCTCAGGGCTATGGCTACACCTTC. This encodes CASRPVNPQGYGYTF.

The CDR3 sequence is CASSLARVAGSQDTQYF. The CDR3 bases are TGTGCCAGCAGCTTAGCGCGGGTAGCGGGGAGTCAAGATACGCAGTATTTT. The gene calls are TRBV11-1 and TRBJ2-3; 8 nucleotides agree with TRBD2. The ends lost 0 bases at V and 5 bases at J; junction bases unmatched: 10. The CDR3 loop spans 17 amino acids. The germline gives CDR1 SGHAT, CDR2 FQDESV (reference sequence).

This chain joins TRBV7-9 and TRBJ1-1; the D gene is possibly TRBD1 (6 bases). Trimming took off 7 bases at V and 3 bases at J, with 15 bases between the two ends. Germline CDR1 SEHNR, CDR2 FQNEAQ (reference sequence). CDR3 length: 14 amino acids. The DNA for the CDR3 is TGTGCCAGCAACACCCTAGGGGGGGACACTGAAGCTTTCTTT. Protein sequence: CASNTLGGDTEAFF.

A few counts support this clone. The chain is built from TRBV10-1 and TRBJ2-7; TRBD1 might be the D (6 bases). The CDR3 spans 15 residues. Germline CDR1 and CDR2: WNHNN and SYGVQD (reference sequence). The V gene lost 7 bases and the J gene lost 5 bases, with 21 bases spanning the gap. CDR3 loop: CASILLGADVDEQYF. The CDR3, as DNA: TGCGCCAGCATTCTCCTGGGGGCGGATGTGGACGAGCAGTACTTC.

The chain recombines TRBV7-9 with TRBJ2-1, with TRBD2 matching over 7 bases. Germline-derived CDR1 and CDR2 are SEHNR and FQNEAQ (reference sequence). The CDR3 runs to 16 residues. The V segment lost 2 bases and the J segment 5 bases; nucleotides outside the gene matches: 9. The CDR3 reads CASSLLRLADNNEQFF. The CDR3 coding sequence is TGTGCCAGCAGCTTATTGAGGCTAGCGGATAACAATGAGCAGTTCTTC.

This sequence joins TRBV19 and TRBJ1-1, with D possibly TRBD1 on 6 matching bases. The CDR3 sequence is 13 residues long. The germline V gene has CDR1 LNHDA and CDR2 SQIVND (reference sequence). The V end was cut by 4 bases, the J end by 4 bases, with 10 bases between. The CDR3 is CASSNTGFTEAFF. The CDR3 region has the DNA TGTGCCAGTAGTAATACAGGGTTCACTGAAGCTTTCTTT.

This chain connects TRBV28 to TRBJ1-5; D gene unclear. Looked up from germline, CDR1 is MDHEN and CDR2 is SYDVKM. V was clipped by 1 base and J by 0 bases, with 4 bases between them. The CDR3 covers 14 residues. This CDR3 reads CASSLSHSNQPQHF. In DNA, the CDR3 is TGTGCCAGCAGTTTATCCCATAGCAATCAGCCCCAGCATTTT.

This chain joins TRBV19 and TRBJ2-5, with 8 nucleotides matching TRBD2. CDR1 is LNHDA, CDR2 SQIVND, per germline (reference sequence). This CDR3 is 13 amino acids long. The V gene end was trimmed by 5 bases and the J gene end by 4 bases; junction bases not matched to a gene: 3. The CDR3 sequence is CASSPGLGETQYF. CDR3 in DNA: TGTGCCAGTAGTCCGGGACTAGGAGAGACCCAGTACTTC.

The V gene is TRBV12-5, the J gene TRBJ2-2; possible D gene TRBD2, 7 bases. The V gene lost 4 bases and the J gene lost 3 bases, with 15 bases spanning the gap. The CDR3 has 16 amino acids. CDR1 is LGHNT, CDR2 FRNRAP, per germline. The CDR3 loop is CASGSPGGSDTGELFF. The CDR3 region has the DNA TGTGCTAGTGGTTCGCCGGGGGGCTCGGACACCGGGGAGCTGTTTTTT.

V gene TRBV2 combines with J gene TRBJ2-5, with D hard to call. The ends were cut back, 4 bases at V and 5 bases at J, with 8 bases in the middle. Germline loops: CDR1 SNHLY, CDR2 FYNNEI. The CDR3 is 12 residues long. The DNA of the CDR3 is TGTGCCAGCAGTGGAGAGACTGAGACCCAGTACTTC. Encoded protein: CASSGETETQYF.